This TCR beta chain was sequenced during a study of Tregs in tolerant kidney transplant recipients. The wider study: Sorting after B cell culture yielded CD25+CD127- and 4-1BB+CD40L- CD4+ cells. Whole-study findings and limits: Biological reproducibility was not directly addressed in this study.

Between the trimmed V and J ends, which lost 1 base and 3 bases, there was a span of 13 bases. CDR1 is SGHTA, CDR2 FQGNSA, per germline. The CDR3 is made up of 16 amino acids. Here immunoSEQ multiplex PCR was the method, and the copy in TCRdb shows in-frame clones only, minus some. The table includes thousands of clones, around 40% detected once. This clone was recorded only once. Antigen: not known. This chain links TRBV7-2 with TRBJ2-1, with D maybe TRBD1 (5 bases). The receptor's source is a human donor in good health. The sample consisted of Tregs from blood grown in culture. CDR3 protein: CASSLEGAVNYNEQFF. In nucleotides, the CDR3 is TGTGCCAGCAGCTTAGAAGGGGCGGTGAACTACAATGAGCAGTTCTTC.